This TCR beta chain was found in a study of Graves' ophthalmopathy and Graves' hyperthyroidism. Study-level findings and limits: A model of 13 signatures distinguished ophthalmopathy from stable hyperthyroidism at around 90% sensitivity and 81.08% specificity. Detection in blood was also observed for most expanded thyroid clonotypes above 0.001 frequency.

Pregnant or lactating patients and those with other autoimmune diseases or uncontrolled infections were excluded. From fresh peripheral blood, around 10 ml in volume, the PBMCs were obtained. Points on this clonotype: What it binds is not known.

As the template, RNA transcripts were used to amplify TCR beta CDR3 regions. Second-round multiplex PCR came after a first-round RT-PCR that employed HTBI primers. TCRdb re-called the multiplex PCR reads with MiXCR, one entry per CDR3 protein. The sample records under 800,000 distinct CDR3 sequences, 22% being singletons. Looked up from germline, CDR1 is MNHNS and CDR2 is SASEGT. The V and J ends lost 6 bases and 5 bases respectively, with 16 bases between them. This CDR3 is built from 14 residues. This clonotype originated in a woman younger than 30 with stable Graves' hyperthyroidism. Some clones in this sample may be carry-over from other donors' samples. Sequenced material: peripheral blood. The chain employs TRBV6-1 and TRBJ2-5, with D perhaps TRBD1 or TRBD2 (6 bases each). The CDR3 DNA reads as TGTGCCAGCAGAATCCGGGGGCCCTGGGAGACCCAGTACTTC. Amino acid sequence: CASRIRGPWETQYF.